Only a few counts were recorded for the clone carrying this TCR beta chain. TCRdb passed the 5' RACE reads through MiXCR, listing each CDR3 protein once. The sample shows 300,000 to 400,000 distinct CDR3 sequences, roughly 15% of them seen only once. The germline CDR1 and CDR2 sequences are MNHEY and SVGAGI. The length of the CDR3 is 15 residues. Trimming removed 4 bases from V and 2 bases from J; junction bases left unmatched: 4. This entry belongs to a study of CD8 T cells in ankylosing spondylitis. The TCR comes from a male donor with ankylosing spondylitis or in good health (not recorded which). The sequenced sample was blood, either unsorted or a sorted T cell fraction (not recorded which). V gene TRBV6-5 combines with J gene TRBJ2-7; 11 positions agree with TRBD2. The CDR3 region is CASSSQGLAAYEQYF. The CDR3 DNA sequence: TGTGCCAGCAGTTCCCAGGGACTAGCGGCCTACGAGCAGTACTTC.